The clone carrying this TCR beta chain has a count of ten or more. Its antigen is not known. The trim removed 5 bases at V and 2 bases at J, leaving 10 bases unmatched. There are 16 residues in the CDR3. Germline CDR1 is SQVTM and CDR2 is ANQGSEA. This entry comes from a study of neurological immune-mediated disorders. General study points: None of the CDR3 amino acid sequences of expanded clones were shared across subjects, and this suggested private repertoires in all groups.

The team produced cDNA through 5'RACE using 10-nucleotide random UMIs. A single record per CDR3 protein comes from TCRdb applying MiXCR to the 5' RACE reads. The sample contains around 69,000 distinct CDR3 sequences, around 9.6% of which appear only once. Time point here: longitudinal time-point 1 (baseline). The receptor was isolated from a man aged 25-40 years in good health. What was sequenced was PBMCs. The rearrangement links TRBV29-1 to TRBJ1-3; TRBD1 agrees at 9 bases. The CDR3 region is CSVSQGQGLAGNTIYF. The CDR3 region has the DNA TGCAGCGTTTCCCAGGGACAGGGATTAGCTGGAAACACCATATATTTT.